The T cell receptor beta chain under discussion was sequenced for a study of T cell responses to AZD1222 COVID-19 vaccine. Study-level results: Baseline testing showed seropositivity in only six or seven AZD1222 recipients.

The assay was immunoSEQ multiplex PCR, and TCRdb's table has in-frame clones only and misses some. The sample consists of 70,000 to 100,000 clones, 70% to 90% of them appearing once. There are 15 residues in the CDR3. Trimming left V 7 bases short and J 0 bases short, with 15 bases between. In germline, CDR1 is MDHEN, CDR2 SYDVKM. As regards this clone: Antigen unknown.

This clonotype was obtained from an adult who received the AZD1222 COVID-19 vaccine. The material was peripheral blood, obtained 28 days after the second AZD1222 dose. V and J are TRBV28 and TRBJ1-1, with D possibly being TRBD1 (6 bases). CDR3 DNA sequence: TGTGCCAGCATCTGGGGAGGGGGTGTGAACACTGAAGCTTTCTTT. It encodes CASIWGGGVNTEAFF.